The rows below give T cell receptor beta chains drawn from one sample of a study of T cell responses to AZD1222 COVID-19 vaccine. The protocol was immunoSEQ multiplex PCR, while the TCRdb copy is restricted to in-frame clones and leaves out a portion. The sample lists approximately 100,000 clones, around 91% occurring once. Sequencing used peripheral blood, obtained on day 0 of AZD1222 vaccination. These receptors originate from an adult in good health. Both conserved end residues are part of each CDR3. D genes are given only for firm matches. Where a row states a size, it is once, few, many or the class of an expanded clone; other rows omit it.

j_call | v_call | d_call | clone_size | cdr3_nt | cdr3_aa
TRBJ1-3 | TRBV28 | - | - | TGTGCCAGCAGTTTTTTGGCTGGAAACACCATATATTTT | CASSFLAGNTIYF
TRBJ2-5 | TRBV9 | - | - | TGTGCCAGCAGCATGACTTCCAAAGAGACCCAGTACTTC | CASSMTSKETQYF
TRBJ2-1 | TRBV6-5 | TRBD1 | - | TGTGCCAGCAGACAGACAGGGGGCCTCTACAATGAGCAGTTCTTC | CASRQTGGLYNEQFF
TRBJ2-7 | TRBV10-2 | - | once | TGCGCCAGCAGTGAGTCCTTGATATACGAGCAGTACTTC | CASSESLIYEQYF
TRBJ1-2 | TRBV4-2 | - | - | TGTGCCAGCAGCCAAGGGCGGCAAGACTATGGCTACACCTTC | CASSQGRQDYGYTF
TRBJ1-1 | TRBV7-8 | - | - | TGTGCCAGCAGCGGGGGCGGCAGCTACACTGAAGCTTTCTTT | CASSGGGSYTEAFF
TRBJ2-1 | TRBV12-3/TRBV12-4 | - | once | TGTGCCAGCCGATCCTACAATGAGCAGTTCTTC | CASRSYNEQFF
TRBJ1-6 | TRBV6-5 | - | - | TGTGCCAGCAGGGACTTAAATGGACCCCTCCACTTT | CASRDLNGPLHF
TRBJ2-7 | TRBV4-1 | - | - | TGCGCCAGCAGCCATCTTATGACCGGGGAGCAGTACTTC | CASSHLMTGEQYF
TRBJ2-2 | TRBV21-1 | - | - | TGTGCCAGCAGACAGGGGAAGAACACCGGGGAGCTGTTTTTT | CASRQGKNTGELFF
TRBJ2-7 | TRBV19 | - | once | TGTGCCAGTAGTTCATACCGGGAGACCACCTACGAGCAGTACTTC | CASSSYRETTYEQYF
TRBJ2-3 | TRBV5-6 | - | - | TGTGCCAGCAGCTTGAGTCGGGGGACACGCACAGATACGCAGTATTTT | CASSLSRGTRTDTQYF
TRBJ1-3 | TRBV30 | - | - | TGTGCCTGGAGTGTGGTCGCAACGACTGGAAACACCATATATTTT | CAWSVVATTGNTIYF
TRBJ1-5 | TRBV11-2 | - | - | TGTGCCAGCAGCTTGGACCACAGTAGCAATCAGCCCCAGCATTTT | CASSLDHSSNQPQHF
TRBJ1-1 | TRBV5-1 | - | - | TGCGCCAGCAGCCAAGGGGGAGACACTGAAGCTTTCTTT | CASSQGGDTEAFF
TRBJ2-7 | TRBV15 | TRBD2 | once | TGTGCCTCGCAAAAGGGACTAGCGGGGGGTGGGTCCTACGAGCAGTACTTC | CASQKGLAGGGSYEQYF
TRBJ2-6 | TRBV7-2 | - | - | TGTGCCAGCAGCTTATCCTGGGGCTCTGGGGCCAACGTCCTGACTTTC | CASSLSWGSGANVLTF
TRBJ1-4 | TRBV19 | TRBD1 | - | TGTGCCAGTAGTAGAAGGGGGCTACGAGAAAAACTGTTTTTT | CASSRRGLREKLFF
TRBJ1-6 | TRBV6-5 | - | - | TGTGCCAGCAGTTCCCCCCCGACAGTTTCACCCCTCCACTTT | CASSSPPTVSPLHF
TRBJ1-1 | TRBV3-1/TRBV3-2 | - | - | TGTGCCAGCATGAGGGGGATGAACACTGAAGCTTTCTTT | CASMRGMNTEAFF
TRBJ1-1 | TRBV29-1 | TRBD1 | - | TGCAGCACTTCCGGGACAGGGCGGACTGAAGCTTTCTTT | CSTSGTGRTEAFF
TRBJ2-5 | TRBV3-1/TRBV3-2 | TRBD1 | - | TGTGCCAGCAGCCTCGGGACAGGGGTGGAGACCCAGTACTTC | CASSLGTGVETQYF
TRBJ1-5 | TRBV6-1 | - | - | TGTGCCAGCAGTGAACCGCCTTATCAGCCCCAGCATTTT | CASSEPPYQPQHF
TRBJ1-2 | TRBV12-3/TRBV12-4 | - | - | TGTGCCAGCAGTTTAGGGGGGCTTGGCTACACCTTC | CASSLGGLGYTF
TRBJ2-2 | TRBV12-5 | - | - | TGTGCTAGTGGTCCACCTTCGGTTACCGGGGAGCTGTTTTTT | CASGPPSVTGELFF
TRBJ2-2 | TRBV3-1/TRBV3-2 | TRBD2 | once | TGTGCCAGCAGCCCCGAGCGGGGGGGTACGAACACCGGGGAGCTGTTTTTT | CASSPERGGTNTGELFF
TRBJ2-3 | TRBV15 | - | - | TGTGCCACCAGCAGGTCGACAGATACGCAGTATTTT | CATSRSTDTQYF
TRBJ1-5 | TRBV19 | - | once | TGTGCCAGTAGTTTCGCGGACGGGAATCGGCCCCAGCATTTT | CASSFADGNRPQHF
TRBJ2-7 | TRBV5-4 | - | - | TGTGCCAGCAGCCAACTACCCCCGGTCCCCTACGAGCAGTACTTC | CASSQLPPVPYEQYF
TRBJ1-5 | TRBV12-5 | - | - | TGTGCTAGTGGTTTGGTCTACGGAGGGGTACAGTATAGCAATCAGCCCCAGCATTTT | CASGLVYGGVQYSNQPQHF
TRBJ2-2 | TRBV29-1 | TRBD1 | - | TGCAGCGGTAACAGGGGTGGCACCGGGGAGCTGTTTTTT | CSGNRGGTGELFF
TRBJ1-1 | TRBV5-1 | - | large | TGCGCCAGCAGCTTGGGGAACGAAGCTTTCTTT | CASSLGNEAFF
TRBJ2-1 | TRBV5-5 | - | - | TGTGCCAGCAGCTTAAGTGGGGGCTCCTACAATGAGCAGTTCTTC | CASSLSGGSYNEQFF
TRBJ2-5 | TRBV14 | - | - | TGTGCCAGCAGTAAGGGGCTGGGGGAGACCCAGTACTTC | CASSKGLGETQYF
TRBJ1-4 | TRBV6-5 | TRBD1 | - | TGTGCCAGCAGTTACGGGGACAGTGATGAAAAACTGTTTTTT | CASSYGDSDEKLFF
TRBJ1-4 | TRBV7-9 | - | - | TGTGCCAGCAGCAATCAAGGAACTAATGAAAAACTGTTTTTT | CASSNQGTNEKLFF
TRBJ2-1 | TRBV11-2 | TRBD2 | - | TGTGCCAGCAGCTTAGTGGGACTAGTGGGGGGCCCTTCCTACAATGAGCAGTTCTTC | CASSLVGLVGGPSYNEQFF
TRBJ1-6 | TRBV9 | - | - | TGTGCCAGCAGCGATGAGGAGGGTTCACCCCTCCACTTT | CASSDEEGSPLHF
TRBJ2-3 | TRBV13 | TRBD1 | - | TGTGCCAGCAGCCCCGGGACAGGAGGCGCAGATACGCAGTATTTT | CASSPGTGGADTQYF
TRBJ2-2 | TRBV5-1 | TRBD1 | - | TGCGCCAGCAGCCAGGGACAGGGAACGAACACCGGGGAGCTGTTTTTT | CASSQGQGTNTGELFF
TRBJ2-2 | TRBV18 | - | - | TGTGCCAGCTCACCAACGGATTATCGGATCGGGGAGCTGTTTTTT | CASSPTDYRIGELFF
TRBJ1-2 | TRBV6-5 | - | - | TGTGCCAGCAGTTACCTGTCTAACTATGGCTACACCTTC | CASSYLSNYGYTF
TRBJ1-2 | TRBV18 | - | - | TGTGCCAGCTCAATCACAGGGCAGCGTAACTATGGCTACACCTTC | CASSITGQRNYGYTF
TRBJ1-5 | TRBV28 | TRBD1 | - | TGTGCCAGCAGTATTTCCGACAGGGGGCAAGAGCCCCAGCATTTT | CASSISDRGQEPQHF
TRBJ2-7 | TRBV4-2 | - | - | TGTGCCAGCAGCCAAGTGTCAGGGGACGGTGTAGGGGGGGCCAGGTACGAGCAGTACTTC | CASSQVSGDGVGGARYEQYF
TRBJ2-1 | TRBV7-8 | TRBD2 | once | TGTGCCAGCAGCCAAGGTACTAGCGGTTCCTACAATGAGCAGTTCTTC | CASSQGTSGSYNEQFF
TRBJ1-2 | TRBV9 | - | - | TGTGCCAGCAGCCCCCCACAGGGAACTAACTATGGCTACACCTTC | CASSPPQGTNYGYTF
TRBJ1-2 | TRBV2 | - | once | TGTGCCAGCAGTGAGCGACGTTGGTCTTATGGCTACACCTTC | CASSERRWSYGYTF
TRBJ2-3 | TRBV5-5 | TRBD2 | - | TGTGCCAGCAGCCTAGGACTAGCGGGGGGGCTCCTAGATACGCAGTATTTT | CASSLGLAGGLLDTQYF
TRBJ2-3 | TRBV5-6 | - | - | TGTGCCAGCAGCTTCGGAGCTAGCACAGATACGCAGTATTTT | CASSFGASTDTQYF
TRBJ1-2 | TRBV27 | - | - | TGTGCCAGCAGTTGGAACGGAGGGGCCGGCTACACCTTC | CASSWNGGAGYTF
TRBJ1-1 | TRBV2 | - | - | TGTGCCAGCAGTGAACCGGGCTGGGGCACTGAAGCTTTCTTT | CASSEPGWGTEAFF